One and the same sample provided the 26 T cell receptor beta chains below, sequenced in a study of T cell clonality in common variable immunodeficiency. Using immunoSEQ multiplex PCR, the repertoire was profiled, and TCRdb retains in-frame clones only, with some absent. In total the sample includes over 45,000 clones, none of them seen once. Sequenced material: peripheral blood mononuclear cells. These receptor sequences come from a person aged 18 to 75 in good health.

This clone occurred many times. CDR3 DNA, as far as it was read: TGTGCCAGCTCACCACCGGACAACGCAAGGAACACTGAA. Residues: CASSPPDNARNTE. The full-length CDR3 reads as CASSPPDNARNTEAFF. This sequence joins TRBV18 and TRBJ1-1; the D gene is possibly TRBD1 (5 bases). The CDR3 end lies 3 residues beyond the end of the read and is filled in from the germline J gene. V lost 0 bases and J 1 base, leaving 12 bases between the germline ends. The CDR3 covers 16 residues. Germline V gives CDR1 KGHSH, CDR2 LQKENI. The complete variable domain, with remaining parts taken from reference TRBV18 and TRBJ1-1, reads NAGVMQNPRHLVRRRGQEARLRCSPMKGHSHVYWYRQLPEEGLKFMVYLQKENIIDESGMPKERFSAEFPKEGPSILRIQQVVRGDSAAYFCASSPPDNARNTEAFFGQGTRLTVV.

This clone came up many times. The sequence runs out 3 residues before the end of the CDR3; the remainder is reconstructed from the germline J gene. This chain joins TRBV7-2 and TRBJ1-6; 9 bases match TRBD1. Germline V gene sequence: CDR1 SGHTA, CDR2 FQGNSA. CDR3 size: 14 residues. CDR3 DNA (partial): TGTGCCAGCAGCCCTAACACAGGGGGCTCCCCC. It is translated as CASSPNTGGSP. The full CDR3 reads CASSPNTGGSPLHF.

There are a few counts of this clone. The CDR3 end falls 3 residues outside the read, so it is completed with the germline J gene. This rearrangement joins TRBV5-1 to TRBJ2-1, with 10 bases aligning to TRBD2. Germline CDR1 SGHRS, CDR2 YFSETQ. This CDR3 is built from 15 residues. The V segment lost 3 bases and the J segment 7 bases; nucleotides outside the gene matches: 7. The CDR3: CASSSAAGGINEQFF. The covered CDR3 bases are TGCGCCAGCAGCTCAGCAGCGGGAGGGATAAATGAG.

The CDR3 protein is CASSASGHTEAFF. Partial CDR3 DNA: TGTGCCAGCAGCGCCTCTGGGCACACTGAA. V is TRBV7-9 and J is TRBJ1-1; D uncertain. The sequenced fragment ends 3 residues before the CDR3 boundary, so the rest is inferred from the germline J gene. The CDR3 runs 13 residues. Germline CDR1 SEHNR, CDR2 FQNEAQ (reference sequence). Trimming cost V 5 bases and J 3 bases, with 10 bases left between them.

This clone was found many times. The sequenced CDR3 bases are TGTGCCAGCAGCCGCAGGGGTTTGCAACCGTATGAA. Protein sequence: CASSRRGLQPYE. The complete CDR3 sequence is CASSRRGLQPYEAFF. The gene calls are TRBV13 and TRBJ1-1; perhaps TRBD1 as D (6 bases). With the read ending 3 residues before the CDR3 end, the germline J gene is used to fill in that end. This CDR3 comprises 15 residues. Trimming left V 5 bases short and J 7 bases short, with 20 bases between. Germline loops: CDR1 PRHDT, CDR2 FYEKMQ (reference sequence).

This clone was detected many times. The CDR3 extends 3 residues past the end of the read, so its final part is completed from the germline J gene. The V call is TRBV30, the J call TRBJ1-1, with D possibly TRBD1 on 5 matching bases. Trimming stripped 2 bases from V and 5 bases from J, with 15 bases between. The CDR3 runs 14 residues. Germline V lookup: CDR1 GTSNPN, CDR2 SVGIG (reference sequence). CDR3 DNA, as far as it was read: TGTGCCTGGAGTCATCGGGGGAGTCGGACTGAA. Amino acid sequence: CAWSHRGSRTE. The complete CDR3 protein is CAWSHRGSRTEAFF.

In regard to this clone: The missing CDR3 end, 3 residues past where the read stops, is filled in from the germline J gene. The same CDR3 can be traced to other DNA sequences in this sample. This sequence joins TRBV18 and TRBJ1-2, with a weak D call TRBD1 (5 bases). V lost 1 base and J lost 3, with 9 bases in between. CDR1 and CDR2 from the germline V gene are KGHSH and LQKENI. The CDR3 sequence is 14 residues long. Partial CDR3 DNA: TGTGCCAGCTCACCACTTCAGGGATACTATGGC. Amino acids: CASSPLQGYYG. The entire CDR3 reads CASSPLQGYYGYTF.

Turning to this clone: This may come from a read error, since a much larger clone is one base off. The CDR3 sequence: CASSLARGDSPLFF. The covered CDR3 bases are TGTGCCAGCAGCTTAGCCAGGGGAGATTCACCA. V is TRBV11-2 and J is TRBJ1-4; TRBD1 is a possible D gene (6 bases). The CDR3 end lies 3 residues beyond the end of the read and is filled in from the germline J gene. This CDR3 has 14 residues. The germline V gene has CDR1 SGHAT and CDR2 FQNNGV.

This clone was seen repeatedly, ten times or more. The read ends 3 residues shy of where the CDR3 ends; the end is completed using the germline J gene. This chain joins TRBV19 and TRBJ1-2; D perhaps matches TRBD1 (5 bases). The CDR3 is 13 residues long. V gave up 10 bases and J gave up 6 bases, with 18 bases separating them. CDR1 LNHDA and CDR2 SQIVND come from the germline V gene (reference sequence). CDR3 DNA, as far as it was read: TGTGCCACCCAAAGTGTGGGGCGGAATGGC. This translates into CATQSVGRNG. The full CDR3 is CATQSVGRNGYTF.

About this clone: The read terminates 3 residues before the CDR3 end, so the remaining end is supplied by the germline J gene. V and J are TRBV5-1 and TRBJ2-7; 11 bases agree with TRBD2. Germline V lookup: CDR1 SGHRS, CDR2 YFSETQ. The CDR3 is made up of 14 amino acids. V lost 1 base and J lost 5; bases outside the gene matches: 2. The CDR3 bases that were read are TGCGCCAGCAGCTTGAGTAGCGGGGGGGACGAG. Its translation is CASSLSSGGDE. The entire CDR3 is CASSLSSGGDEQYF.

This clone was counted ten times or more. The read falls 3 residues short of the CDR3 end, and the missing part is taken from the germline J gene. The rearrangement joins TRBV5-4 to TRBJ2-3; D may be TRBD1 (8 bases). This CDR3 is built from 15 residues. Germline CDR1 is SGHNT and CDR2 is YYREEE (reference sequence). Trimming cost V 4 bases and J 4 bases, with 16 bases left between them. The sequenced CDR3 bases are TGTGCCAGCAGCCCGAGACAGGGGAGGGCAGATACG. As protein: CASSPRQGRADT. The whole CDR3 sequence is CASSPRQGRADTQYF.

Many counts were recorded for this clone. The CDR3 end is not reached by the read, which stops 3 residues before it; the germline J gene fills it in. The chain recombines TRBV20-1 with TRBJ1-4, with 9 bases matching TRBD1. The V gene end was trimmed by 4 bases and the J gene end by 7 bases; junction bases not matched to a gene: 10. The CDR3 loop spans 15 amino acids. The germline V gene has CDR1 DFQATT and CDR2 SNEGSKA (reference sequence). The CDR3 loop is CSATPSGTGSEKLFF. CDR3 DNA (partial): TGCAGTGCTACCCCGTCCGGGACAGGGTCTGAAAAA.

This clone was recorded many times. The covered CDR3 bases are TGTGCCAGCAGCAGGGTTCCCGAAGGTGAG. This translates into CASSRVPEGE. The full CDR3 protein reads CASSRVPEGEQFF. V usage is TRBV7-6 and J usage is TRBJ2-1; no reliable D call. Read sequence stops 3 residues before the CDR3 end, and the germline J gene provides the missing end. The V gene lost 5 bases and the J gene lost 9 bases, with 14 bases spanning the gap. The germline V gene encodes CDR1 SGHVS and CDR2 FNYEAQ. The CDR3 totals 13 residues.

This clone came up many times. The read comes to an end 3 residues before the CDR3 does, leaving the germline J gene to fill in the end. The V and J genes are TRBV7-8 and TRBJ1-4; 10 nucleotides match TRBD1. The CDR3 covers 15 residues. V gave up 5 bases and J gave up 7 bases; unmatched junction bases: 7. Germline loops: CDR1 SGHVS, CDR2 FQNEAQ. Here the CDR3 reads CASSRQTGGSEKLFF. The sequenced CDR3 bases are TGTGCCAGCAGCAGACAGACAGGGGGCAGTGAAAAA. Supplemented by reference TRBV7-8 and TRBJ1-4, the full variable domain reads GAGVSQSPRYKVAKRGQDVALRCDPISGHVSLFWYQQALGQGPEFLTYFQNEAQLDKSGLPSDRFFAERPEGSVSTLKIQRTQQEDSAVYLCASSRQTGGSEKLFFGSGTQLSVL.

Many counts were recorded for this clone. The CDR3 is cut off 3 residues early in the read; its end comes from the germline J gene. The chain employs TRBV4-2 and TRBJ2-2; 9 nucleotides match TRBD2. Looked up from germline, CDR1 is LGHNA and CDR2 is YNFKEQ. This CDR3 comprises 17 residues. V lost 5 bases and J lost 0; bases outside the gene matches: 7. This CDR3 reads CASSKGSGGANTGELFF. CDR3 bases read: TGTGCCAGCAGCAAAGGTAGCGGGGGCGCGAACACCGGGGAG.

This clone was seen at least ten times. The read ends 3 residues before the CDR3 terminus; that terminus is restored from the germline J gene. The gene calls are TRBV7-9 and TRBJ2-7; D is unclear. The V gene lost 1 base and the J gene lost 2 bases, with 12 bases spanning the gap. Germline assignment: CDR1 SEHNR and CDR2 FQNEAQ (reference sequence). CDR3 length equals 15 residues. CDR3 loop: CASSLVAGQTYEQYF. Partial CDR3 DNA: TGTGCCAGCAGCTTAGTCGCAGGTCAAACCTACGAG.

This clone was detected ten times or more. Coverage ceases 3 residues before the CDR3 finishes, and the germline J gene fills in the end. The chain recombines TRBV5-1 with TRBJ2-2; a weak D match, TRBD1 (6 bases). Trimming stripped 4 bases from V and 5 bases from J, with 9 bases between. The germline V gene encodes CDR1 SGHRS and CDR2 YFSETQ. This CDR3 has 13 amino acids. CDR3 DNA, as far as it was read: TGCGCCAGCAGCGCACAGGGTACCGGGGAG. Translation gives CASSAQGTGE. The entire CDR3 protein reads CASSAQGTGELFF.

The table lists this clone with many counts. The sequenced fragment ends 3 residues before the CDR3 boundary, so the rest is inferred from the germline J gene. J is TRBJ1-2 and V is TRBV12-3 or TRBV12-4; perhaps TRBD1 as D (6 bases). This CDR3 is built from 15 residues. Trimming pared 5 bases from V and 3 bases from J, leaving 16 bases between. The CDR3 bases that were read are TGTGCCAGCAGTAGGGACACCTCGATAGACTATGGC. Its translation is CASSRDTSIDYG. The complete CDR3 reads CASSRDTSIDYGYTF.

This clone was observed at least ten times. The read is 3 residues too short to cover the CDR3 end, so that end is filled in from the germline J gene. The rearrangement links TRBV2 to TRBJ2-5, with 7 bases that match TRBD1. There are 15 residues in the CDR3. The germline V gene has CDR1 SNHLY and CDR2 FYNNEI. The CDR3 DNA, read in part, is TGTGCCAGCAGCCTCATTGGACAGGCCTCGGGTACC. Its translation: CASSLIGQASGT. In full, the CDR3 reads CASSLIGQASGTQYF.

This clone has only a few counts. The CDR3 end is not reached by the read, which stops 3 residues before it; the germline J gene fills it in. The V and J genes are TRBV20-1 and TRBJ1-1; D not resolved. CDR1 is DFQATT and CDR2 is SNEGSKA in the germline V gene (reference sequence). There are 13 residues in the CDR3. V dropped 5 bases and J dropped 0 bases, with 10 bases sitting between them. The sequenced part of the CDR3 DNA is TGCAGTGCTTACAGAGAGCTGAACACTGAA. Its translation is CSAYRELNTE. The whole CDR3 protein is CSAYRELNTEAFF.

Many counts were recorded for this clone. The DNA read from the CDR3 is TGTGCCAGTCACGGCTACAGGGGCAGAGATTCACCC. Its protein is CASHGYRGRDSP. The whole CDR3 sequence is CASHGYRGRDSPLHF. The chain uses TRBV19 and TRBJ1-6; 7 bases fit TRBD1. The CDR3 end lies 3 residues beyond the end of the read and is filled in from the germline J gene. The junction had 12 bases not matched to a gene; V was cut back by 8 bases and J by 8 bases. In germline, CDR1 is LNHDA, CDR2 SQIVND (reference sequence). This CDR3 is 15 amino acids long. The entire variable domain, with the rest obtained from reference TRBV19 and TRBJ1-6, is as follows: DGGITQSPKYLFRKEGQNVTLSCEQNLNHDAMYWYRQDPGQGLRLIYYSQIVNDFQKGDIAEGYSVSREKKESFPLTVTSAQKNPTAFYLCASHGYRGRDSPLHFGNGTRLTVT.

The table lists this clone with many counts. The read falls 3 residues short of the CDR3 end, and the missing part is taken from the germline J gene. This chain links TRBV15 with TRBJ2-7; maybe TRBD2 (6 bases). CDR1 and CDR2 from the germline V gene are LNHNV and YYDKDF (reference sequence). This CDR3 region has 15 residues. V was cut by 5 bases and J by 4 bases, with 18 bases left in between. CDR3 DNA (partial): TGTGCCACCAGCCTCGGGACTCCGAACCTATACGAG. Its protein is CATSLGTPNLYE. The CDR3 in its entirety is CATSLGTPNLYEQYF.

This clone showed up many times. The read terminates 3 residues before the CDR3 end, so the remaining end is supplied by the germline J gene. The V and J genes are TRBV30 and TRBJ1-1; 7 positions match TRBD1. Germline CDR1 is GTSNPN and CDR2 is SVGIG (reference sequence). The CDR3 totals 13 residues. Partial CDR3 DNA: TGTGCCTGGAGTGTACGTCGGGACAGCAAA. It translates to CAWSVRRDSK. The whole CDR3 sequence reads CAWSVRRDSKAFF. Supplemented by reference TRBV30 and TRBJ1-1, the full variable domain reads SQTIHQWPATLVQPVGSPLSLECTVEGTSNPNLYWYRQAAGRGLQLLFYSVGIGQISSEVPQNLSASRPQDRQFILSSKKLLLSDSGFYLCAWSVRRDSKAFFGQGTRLTVV.

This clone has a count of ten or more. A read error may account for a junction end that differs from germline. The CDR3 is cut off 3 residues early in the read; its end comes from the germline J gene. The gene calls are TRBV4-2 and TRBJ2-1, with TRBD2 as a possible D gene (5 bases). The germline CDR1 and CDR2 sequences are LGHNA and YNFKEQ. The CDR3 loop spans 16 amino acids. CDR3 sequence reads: CASSHSSRTAYNEQFF. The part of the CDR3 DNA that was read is TGCGCCAGCAGCCACTCCAGCAGGACTGCCTACAATGAG.

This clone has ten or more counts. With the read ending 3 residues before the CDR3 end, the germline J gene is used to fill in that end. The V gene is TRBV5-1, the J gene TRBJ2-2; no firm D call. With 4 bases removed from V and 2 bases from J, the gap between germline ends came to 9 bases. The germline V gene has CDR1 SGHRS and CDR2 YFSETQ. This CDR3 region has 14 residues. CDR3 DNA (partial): TGCGCCAGCAGCCTTAGTCTTAACACCGGGGAG. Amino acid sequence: CASSLSLNTGE. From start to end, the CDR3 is CASSLSLNTGELFF. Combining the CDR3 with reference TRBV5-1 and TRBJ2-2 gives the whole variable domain KAGVTQTPRYLIKTRGQQVTLSCSPISGHRSVSWYQQTPGQGLQFLFEYFSETQRNKGNFPGRFSGRQFSNSRSEMNVSTLELGDSALYLCASSLSLNTGELFFGEGSRLTVL.

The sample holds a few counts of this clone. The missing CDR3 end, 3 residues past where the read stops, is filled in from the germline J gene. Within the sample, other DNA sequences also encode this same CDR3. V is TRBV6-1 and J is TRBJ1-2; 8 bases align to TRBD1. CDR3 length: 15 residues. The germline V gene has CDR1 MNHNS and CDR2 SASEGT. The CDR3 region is CASSVSMGDRNLYTF. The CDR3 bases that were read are TGTGCCAGCAGTGTTTCTATGGGGGACAGGAACCTC.